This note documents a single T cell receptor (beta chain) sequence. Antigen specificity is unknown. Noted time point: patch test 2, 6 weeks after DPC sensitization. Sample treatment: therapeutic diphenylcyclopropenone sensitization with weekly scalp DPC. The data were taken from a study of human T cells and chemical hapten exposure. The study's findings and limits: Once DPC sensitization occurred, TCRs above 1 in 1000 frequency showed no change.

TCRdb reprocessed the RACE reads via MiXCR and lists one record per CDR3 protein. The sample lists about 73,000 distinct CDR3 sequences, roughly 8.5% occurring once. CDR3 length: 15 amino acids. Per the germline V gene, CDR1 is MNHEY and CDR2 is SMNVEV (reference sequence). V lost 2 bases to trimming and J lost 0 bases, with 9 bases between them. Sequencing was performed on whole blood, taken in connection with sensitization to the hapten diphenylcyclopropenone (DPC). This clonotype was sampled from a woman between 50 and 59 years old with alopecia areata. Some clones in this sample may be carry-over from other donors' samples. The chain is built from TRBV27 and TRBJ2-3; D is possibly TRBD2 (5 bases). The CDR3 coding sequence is TGTGCCAGCAGTTTAGGGCGGGCCAGCACAGATACGCAGTATTTT. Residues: CASSLGRASTDTQYF.